This TCR beta chain was recovered during a study of cytomegalovirus exposure and HLA in healthy donors. Broader study findings: Among TCR beta chains, those listed as cytomegalovirus-associated numbered fewer than 200. In a later analysis, first-cohort TCR clusters were found to tend to co-occur in the 130 or so validation repertoires. The classifier was said to identify cytomegalovirus status with high specificity and sensitivity.

Germline-derived CDR1 and CDR2 are SGHTA and FQGNSA. The CDR3 runs to 14 residues. A word on this clone: Its antigen is still unknown.

The protocol was immunoSEQ multiplex PCR, while the TCRdb copy is restricted to in-frame clones and leaves out a portion. The table records 130,000 or so clones, around 92% of them present only once. This TCR was sampled from a man between 25 and 39 years old in good health and CMV-seronegative. The sample consisted of PBMCs. V usage is TRBV7-2 and J usage is TRBJ1-4; no definite D call. The J call is doubtful: the DNA matches TRBJ2-2 better. CDR3 in amino acids: CASSLAFGRVELFF. In nucleotides, the CDR3 is TGTGCCAGCAGCTTAGCATTCGGCCGTGTGGAGCTGTTTTTT.